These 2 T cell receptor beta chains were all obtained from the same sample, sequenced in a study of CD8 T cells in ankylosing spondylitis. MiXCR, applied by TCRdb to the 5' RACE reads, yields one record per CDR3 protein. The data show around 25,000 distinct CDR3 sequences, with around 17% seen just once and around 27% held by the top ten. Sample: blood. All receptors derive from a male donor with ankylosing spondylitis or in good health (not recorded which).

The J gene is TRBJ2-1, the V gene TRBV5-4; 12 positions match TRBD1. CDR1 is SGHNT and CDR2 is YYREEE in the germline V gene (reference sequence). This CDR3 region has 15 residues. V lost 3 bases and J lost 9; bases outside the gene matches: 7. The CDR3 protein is CASSWGTGGLGEQFF. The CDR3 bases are TGTGCCAGCAGCTGGGGGACAGGGGGCTTGGGTGAGCAGTTCTTC.

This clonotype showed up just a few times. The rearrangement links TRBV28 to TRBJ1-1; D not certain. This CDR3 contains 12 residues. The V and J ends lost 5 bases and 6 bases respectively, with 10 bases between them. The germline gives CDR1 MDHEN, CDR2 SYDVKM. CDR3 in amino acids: CASSPRWSEAFF. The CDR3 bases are TGTGCCAGCAGTCCCCGTTGGTCTGAAGCTTTCTTT.